This T cell receptor (beta chain) was identified during a study of CD8+ T cells in alopecia areata. cDNA prepared by RNA extraction and subsequent reverse transcription served as the template for sequencing. Method: immunoSEQ multiplex PCR; TCRdb's copy keeps in-frame clones and lacks some. The sample records more than 110,000 clones, 45% to 60% being singletons. The sample's treatment: oral pan-JAK inhibitor, 5-10 mg twice daily. This CDR3 contains 18 residues. The gene calls are TRBV12-2 and TRBJ1-5. TRBV12-2 is labeled a pseudogene. The sample in question was CD8+ T cells sorted from blood, obtained at week 4, from a patient treated with tofacitinib. This receptor was taken from a human donor with alopecia areata. The CDR3 spells CASRLALSVFNSNQPQHF. The CDR3 region has the DNA TGTGCAAGTCGCTTAGCGCTTTCGGTTTTTAATAGCAATCAGCCCCAGCATTTT.